This TCR beta chain came from a study of blood T cell repertoires in COVID-19. Per the authors' pipeline: Using reference gene primer amplification, nucleated cell counts were estimated. The protocol was immunoSEQ multiplex PCR, while the TCRdb copy is restricted to in-frame clones and leaves out a portion. V, J and clone size are those of that table, while D and trimming were read from the DNA. Of over 100,000 clones in the sample, 86% are singletons; the top ten hold under 5%. The V end was cut by 1 base, the J end by 6 bases, with 16 bases between. The germline V gene encodes CDR1 LGHDT and CDR2 YNNKEL (reference sequence). This CDR3 is 16 amino acids long.

V usage is TRBV3-1 (or the pseudogene TRBV3-2) and J usage is TRBJ1-5; D remains unclear. Sequenced material: peripheral blood. The source is a man in his forties with acute or convalescent COVID-19. The chain's CDR3 is CASSQVYLYSPQPQHF. The CDR3 nucleotides are TGTGCCAGCAGCCAAGTATATTTGTACAGTCCTCAGCCCCAGCATTTT.